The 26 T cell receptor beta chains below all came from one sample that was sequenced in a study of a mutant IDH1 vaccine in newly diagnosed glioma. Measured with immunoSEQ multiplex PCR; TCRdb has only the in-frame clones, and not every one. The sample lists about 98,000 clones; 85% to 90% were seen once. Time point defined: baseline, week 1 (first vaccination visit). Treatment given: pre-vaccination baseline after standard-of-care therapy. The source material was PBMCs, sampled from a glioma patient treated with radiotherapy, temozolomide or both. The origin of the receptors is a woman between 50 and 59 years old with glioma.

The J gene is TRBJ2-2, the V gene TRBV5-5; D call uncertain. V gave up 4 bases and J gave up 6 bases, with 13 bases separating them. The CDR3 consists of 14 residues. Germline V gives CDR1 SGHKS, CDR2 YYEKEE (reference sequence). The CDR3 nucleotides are TGTGCCAGCAGCCTCGGACCTGGTTCCGGGGAGCTGTTTTTT. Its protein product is CASSLGPGSGELFF.

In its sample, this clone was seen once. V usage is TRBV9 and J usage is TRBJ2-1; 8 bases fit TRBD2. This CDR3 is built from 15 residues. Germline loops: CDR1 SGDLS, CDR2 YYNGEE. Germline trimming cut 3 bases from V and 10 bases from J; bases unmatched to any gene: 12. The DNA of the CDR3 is TGTGCCAGCAGCGCGAGGACCATCTCGGGAGGGGAGCAGTTCTTC. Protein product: CASSARTISGGEQFF.

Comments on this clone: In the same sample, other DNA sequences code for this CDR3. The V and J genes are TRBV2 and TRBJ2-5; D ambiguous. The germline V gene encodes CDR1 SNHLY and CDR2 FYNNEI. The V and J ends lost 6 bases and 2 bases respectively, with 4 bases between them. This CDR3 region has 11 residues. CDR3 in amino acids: CASSPQETQYF. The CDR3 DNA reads TGTGCCAGCAGCCCACAAGAGACCCAGTACTTC.

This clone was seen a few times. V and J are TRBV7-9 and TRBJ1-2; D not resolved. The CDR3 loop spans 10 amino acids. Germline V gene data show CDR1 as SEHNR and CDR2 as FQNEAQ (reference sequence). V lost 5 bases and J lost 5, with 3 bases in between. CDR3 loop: CASSPYGYTF. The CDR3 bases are TGTGCCAGCAGCCCGTATGGCTACACCTTC.

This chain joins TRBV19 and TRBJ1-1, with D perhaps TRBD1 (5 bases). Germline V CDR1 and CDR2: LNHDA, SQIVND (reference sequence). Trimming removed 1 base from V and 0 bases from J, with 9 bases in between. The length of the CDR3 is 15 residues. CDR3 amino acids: CASSIVQGVNTEAFF. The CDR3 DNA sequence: TGTGCCAGTAGTATAGTCCAGGGTGTGAACACTGAAGCTTTCTTT.

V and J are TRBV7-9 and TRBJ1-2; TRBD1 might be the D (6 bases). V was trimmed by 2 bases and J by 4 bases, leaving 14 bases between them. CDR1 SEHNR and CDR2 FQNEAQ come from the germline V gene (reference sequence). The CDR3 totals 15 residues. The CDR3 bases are TGTGCCAGCAGCTTACTGAACAGGGTTGGCTATGGCTACACCTTC. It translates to CASSLLNRVGYGYTF. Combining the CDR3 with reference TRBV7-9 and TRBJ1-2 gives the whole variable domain DTGVSQNPRHKITKRGQNVTFRCDPISEHNRLYWYRQTLGQGPEFLTYFQNEAQLEKSRLLSDRFSAERPKGSFSTLEIQRTEQGDSAMYLCASSLLNRVGYGYTFGSGTRLTVV.

CDR3 nucleotide sequence: TGTGCCAGCAGACCGGCTAGCGGGAGTACAGATACGCAGTATTTT. It is translated as CASRPASGSTDTQYF. V is TRBV6-5 and J is TRBJ2-3; the match to TRBD2 covers 10 bases. The CDR3 runs 15 residues. With V trimmed by 6 bases and J by 3 bases, 6 bases remained unmatched. Germline values: CDR1 MNHEY, CDR2 SVGAGI.

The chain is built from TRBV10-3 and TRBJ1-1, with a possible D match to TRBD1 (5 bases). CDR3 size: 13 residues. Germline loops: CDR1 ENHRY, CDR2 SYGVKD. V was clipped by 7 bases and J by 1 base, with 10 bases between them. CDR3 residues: CAIKGQPNTEAFF. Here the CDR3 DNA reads TGTGCCATCAAGGGGCAACCGAACACTGAAGCTTTCTTT.

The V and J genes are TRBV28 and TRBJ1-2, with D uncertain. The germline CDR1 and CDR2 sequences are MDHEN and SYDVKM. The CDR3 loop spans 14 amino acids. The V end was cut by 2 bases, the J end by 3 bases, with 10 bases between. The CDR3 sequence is CASSLSPVDYGYTF. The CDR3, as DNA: TGTGCCAGCAGTTTAAGCCCTGTTGACTATGGCTACACCTTC.

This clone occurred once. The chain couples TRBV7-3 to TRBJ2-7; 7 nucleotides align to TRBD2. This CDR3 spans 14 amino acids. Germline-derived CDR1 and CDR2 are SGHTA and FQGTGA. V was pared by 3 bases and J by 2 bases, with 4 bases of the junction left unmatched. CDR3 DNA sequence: TGTGCCAGCAGCTTGGCGGGAGCTGCCTACGAGCAGTACTTC. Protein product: CASSLAGAAYEQYF.

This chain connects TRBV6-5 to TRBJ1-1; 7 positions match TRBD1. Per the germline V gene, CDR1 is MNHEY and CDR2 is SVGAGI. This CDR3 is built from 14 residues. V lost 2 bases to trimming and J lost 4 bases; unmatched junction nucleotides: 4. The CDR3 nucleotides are TGTGCCAGCAGTTACAGGCAGGGGGGCACTGAAGCTTTCTTT. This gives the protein CASSYRQGGTEAFF.

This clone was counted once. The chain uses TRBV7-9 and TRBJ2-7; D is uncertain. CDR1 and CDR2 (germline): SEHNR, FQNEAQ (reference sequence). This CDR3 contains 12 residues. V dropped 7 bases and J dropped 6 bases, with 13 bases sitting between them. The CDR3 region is CASTSFPLEQYF. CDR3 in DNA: TGTGCCAGCACCTCCTTTCCTCTCGAGCAGTACTTC.

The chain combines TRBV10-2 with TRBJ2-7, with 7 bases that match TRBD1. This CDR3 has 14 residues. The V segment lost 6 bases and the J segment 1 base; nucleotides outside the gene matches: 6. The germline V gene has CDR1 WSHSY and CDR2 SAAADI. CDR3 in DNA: TGCGCCAGCAGGCGACAGGGCGCGTCCTACGAGCAGTACTTC. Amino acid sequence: CASRRQGASYEQYF.

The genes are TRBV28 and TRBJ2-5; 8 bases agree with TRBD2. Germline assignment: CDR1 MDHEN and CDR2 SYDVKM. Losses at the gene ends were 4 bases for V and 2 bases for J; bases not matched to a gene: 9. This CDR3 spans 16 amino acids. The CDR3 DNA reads TGTGCCAGCAGTTCCCCCGGGGTAGCGGGACAAGAGACCCAGTACTTC. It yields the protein CASSSPGVAGQETQYF. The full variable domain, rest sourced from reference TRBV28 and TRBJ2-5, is DVKVTQSSRYLVKRTGEKVFLECVQDMDHENMFWYRQDPGLGLRLIYFSYDVKMKEKGDIPEGYSVSREKKERFSLILESASTNQTSMYLCASSSPGVAGQETQYFGPGTRLLVL.

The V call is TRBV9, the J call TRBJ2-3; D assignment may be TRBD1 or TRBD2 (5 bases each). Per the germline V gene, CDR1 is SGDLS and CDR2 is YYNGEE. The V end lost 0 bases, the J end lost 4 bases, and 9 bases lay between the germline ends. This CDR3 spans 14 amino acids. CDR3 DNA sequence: TGTGCCAGCAGCGTAGCGTGGGGGTCAGATACGCAGTATTTT. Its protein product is CASSVAWGSDTQYF.

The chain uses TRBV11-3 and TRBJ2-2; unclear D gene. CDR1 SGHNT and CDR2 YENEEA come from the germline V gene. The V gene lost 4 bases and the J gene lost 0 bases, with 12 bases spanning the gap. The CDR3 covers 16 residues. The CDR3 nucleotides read TGTGCCAGCAGCTCCCCAAGCGAAACGAACACCGGGGAGCTGTTTTTT. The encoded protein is CASSSPSETNTGELFF.

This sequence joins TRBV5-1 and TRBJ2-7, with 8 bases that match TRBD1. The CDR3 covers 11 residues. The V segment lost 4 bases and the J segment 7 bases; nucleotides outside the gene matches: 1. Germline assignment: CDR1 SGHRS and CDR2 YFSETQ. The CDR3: CASSGQGEQYF. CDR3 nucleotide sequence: TGCGCCAGCAGCGGACAGGGAGAGCAGTACTTC.

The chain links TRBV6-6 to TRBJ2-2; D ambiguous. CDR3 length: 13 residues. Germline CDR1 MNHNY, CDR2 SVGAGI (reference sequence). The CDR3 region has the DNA TGTGCTTATCAGGACCCGAACACCGGGGAGCTGTTTTTT. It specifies CAYQDPNTGELFF.

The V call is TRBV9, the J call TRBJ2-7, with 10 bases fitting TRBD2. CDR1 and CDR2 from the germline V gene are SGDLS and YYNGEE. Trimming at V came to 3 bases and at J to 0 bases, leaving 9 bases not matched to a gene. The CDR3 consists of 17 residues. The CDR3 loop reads CASSASAGGTLSYEQYF. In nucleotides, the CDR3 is TGTGCCAGCAGCGCCTCAGCGGGGGGGACACTCTCCTACGAGCAGTACTTC.

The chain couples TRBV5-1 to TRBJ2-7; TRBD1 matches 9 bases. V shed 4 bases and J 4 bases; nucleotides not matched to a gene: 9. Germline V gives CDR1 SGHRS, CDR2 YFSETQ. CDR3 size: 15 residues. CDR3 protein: CASSPGTGNSYEQYF. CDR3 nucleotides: TGCGCCAGCAGCCCAGGGACAGGGAATAGTTACGAGCAGTACTTC.

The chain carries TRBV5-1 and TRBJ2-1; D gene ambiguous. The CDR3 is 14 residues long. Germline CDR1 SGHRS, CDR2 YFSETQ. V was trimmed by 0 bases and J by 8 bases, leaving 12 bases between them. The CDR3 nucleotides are TGCGCCAGCAGCTTGGTTCCGAGCGCAGATGAGCAGTTCTTC. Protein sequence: CASSLVPSADEQFF.

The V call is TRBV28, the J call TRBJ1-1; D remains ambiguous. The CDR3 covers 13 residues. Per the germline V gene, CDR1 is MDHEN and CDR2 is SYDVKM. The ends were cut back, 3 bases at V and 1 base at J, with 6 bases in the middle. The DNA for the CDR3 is TGTGCCAGCAGTTTCAACAAGAACACTGAAGCTTTCTTT. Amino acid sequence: CASSFNKNTEAFF. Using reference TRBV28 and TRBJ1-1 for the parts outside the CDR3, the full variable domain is DVKVTQSSRYLVKRTGEKVFLECVQDMDHENMFWYRQDPGLGLRLIYFSYDVKMKEKGDIPEGYSVSREKKERFSLILESASTNQTSMYLCASSFNKNTEAFFGQGTRLTVV.

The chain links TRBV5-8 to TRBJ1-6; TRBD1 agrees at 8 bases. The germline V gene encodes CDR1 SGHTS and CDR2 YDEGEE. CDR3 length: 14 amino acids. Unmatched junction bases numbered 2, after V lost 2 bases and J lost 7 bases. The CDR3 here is CASSFRDRNSPLHF. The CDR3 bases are TGTGCCAGCAGCTTTCGGGACAGGAATTCACCCCTCCACTTT.

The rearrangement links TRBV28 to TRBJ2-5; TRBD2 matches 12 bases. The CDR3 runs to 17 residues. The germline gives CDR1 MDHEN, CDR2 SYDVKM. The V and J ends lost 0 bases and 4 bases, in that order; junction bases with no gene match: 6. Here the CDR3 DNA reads TGTGCCAGCAGTTTATGGACTAGCGGGAGTTCCAGAGAGACCCAGTACTTC. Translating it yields CASSLWTSGSSRETQYF.

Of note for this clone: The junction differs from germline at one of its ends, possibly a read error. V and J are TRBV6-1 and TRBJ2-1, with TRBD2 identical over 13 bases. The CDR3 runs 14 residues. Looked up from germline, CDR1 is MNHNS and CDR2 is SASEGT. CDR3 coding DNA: TGTGCCAGCAGTGCCCTTAGGACTAGCGGGGGCTCGGTCTTC. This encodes CASSALRTSGGSVF.

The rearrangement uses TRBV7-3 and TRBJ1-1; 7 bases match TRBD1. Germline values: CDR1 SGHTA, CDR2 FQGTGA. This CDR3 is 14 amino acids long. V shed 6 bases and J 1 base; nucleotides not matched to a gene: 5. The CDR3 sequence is CASRPGGSNTEAFF. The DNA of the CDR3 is TGTGCCAGCAGACCAGGGGGGTCGAACACTGAAGCTTTCTTT.